This T cell receptor beta chain was identified during a study of CD8+ T cells in alopecia areata. This clone was recorded once. Regarding treatment: oral pan-JAK inhibitor, 5-10 mg twice daily. Collection of lesional scalp punch biopsies and peripheral blood was performed in alopecia areata patients. RNA extraction and reverse transcription yielded cDNA as sequencing template. Profiling relied on immunoSEQ multiplex PCR, and the TCRdb table lists in-frame clones only, not all of them. The table lists approximately 210,000 clones, more than 60% of them singletons. The clonotype comes from a human donor with alopecia areata. Sequences were derived from CD4+ T cells sorted from blood, sampled at week 44, from a patient treated with tofacitinib.

CDR3 bases: TGTGCCAGTAGTACCCGACAGGGGGGCGGCTATGGCTACACCTTC. Translation: CASSTRQGGGYGYTF. The chain uses TRBV19 and TRBJ1-2, with TRBD1 matching 9 bases. The CDR3 covers 15 residues. Trimming at V came to 4 bases and at J to 4 bases, leaving 7 bases not matched to a gene. Germline CDR1 is LNHDA and CDR2 is SQIVND (reference sequence).